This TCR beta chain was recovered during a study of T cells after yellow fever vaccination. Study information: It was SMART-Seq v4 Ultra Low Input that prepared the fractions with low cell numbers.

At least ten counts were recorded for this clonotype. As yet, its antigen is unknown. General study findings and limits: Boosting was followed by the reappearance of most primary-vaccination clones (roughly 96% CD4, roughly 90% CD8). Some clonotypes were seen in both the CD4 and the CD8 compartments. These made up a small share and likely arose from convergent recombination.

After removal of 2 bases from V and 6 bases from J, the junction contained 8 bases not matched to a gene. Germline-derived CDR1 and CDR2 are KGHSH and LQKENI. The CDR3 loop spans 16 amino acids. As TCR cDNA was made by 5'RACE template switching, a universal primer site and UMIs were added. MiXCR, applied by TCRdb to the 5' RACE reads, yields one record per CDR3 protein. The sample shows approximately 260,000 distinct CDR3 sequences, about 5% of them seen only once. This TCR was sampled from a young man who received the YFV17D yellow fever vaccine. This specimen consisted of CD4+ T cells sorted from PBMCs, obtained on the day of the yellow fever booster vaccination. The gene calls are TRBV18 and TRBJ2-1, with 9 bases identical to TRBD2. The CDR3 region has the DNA TGTGCCAGCTCACCAGGGCGAGCGGGGGGCCTCAATGAGCAGTTCTTC. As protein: CASSPGRAGGLNEQFF. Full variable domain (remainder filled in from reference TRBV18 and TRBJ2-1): NAGVMQNPRHLVRRRGQEARLRCSPMKGHSHVYWYRQLPEEGLKFMVYLQKENIIDESGMPKERFSAEFPKEGPSILRIQQVVRGDSAAYFCASSPGRAGGLNEQFFGPGTRLTVL.